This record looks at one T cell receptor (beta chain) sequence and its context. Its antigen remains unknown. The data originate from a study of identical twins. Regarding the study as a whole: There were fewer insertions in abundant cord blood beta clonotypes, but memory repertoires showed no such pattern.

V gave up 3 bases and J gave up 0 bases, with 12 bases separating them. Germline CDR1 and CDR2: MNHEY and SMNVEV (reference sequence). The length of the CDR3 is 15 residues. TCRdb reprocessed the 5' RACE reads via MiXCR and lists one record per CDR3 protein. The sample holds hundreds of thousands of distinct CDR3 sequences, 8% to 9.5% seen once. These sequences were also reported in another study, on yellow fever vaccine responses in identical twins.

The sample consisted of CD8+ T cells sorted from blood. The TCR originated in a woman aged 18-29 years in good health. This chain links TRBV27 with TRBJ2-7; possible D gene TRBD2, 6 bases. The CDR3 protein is CASSFGGTSSYEQYF. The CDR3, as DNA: TGTGCCAGCAGTTTCGGGGGAACGAGCTCCTACGAGCAGTACTTC.